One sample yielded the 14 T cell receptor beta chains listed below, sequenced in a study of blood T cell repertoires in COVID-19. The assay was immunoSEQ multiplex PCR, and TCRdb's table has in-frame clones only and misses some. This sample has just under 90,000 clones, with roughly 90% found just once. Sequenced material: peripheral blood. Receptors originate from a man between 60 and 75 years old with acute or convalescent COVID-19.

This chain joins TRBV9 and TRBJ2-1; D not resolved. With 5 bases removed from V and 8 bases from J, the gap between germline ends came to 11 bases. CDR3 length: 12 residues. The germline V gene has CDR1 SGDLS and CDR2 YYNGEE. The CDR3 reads CASSRNYDEQFF. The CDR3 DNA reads TGTGCCAGCAGTAGAAATTATGATGAGCAGTTCTTC. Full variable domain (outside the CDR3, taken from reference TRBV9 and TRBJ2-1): DSGVTQTPKHLITATGQRVTLRCSPRSGDLSVYWYQQSLDQGLQFLIQYYNGEERAKGNILERFSAQQFPDLHSELNLSSLELGDSALYFCASSRNYDEQFFGPGTRLTVL.

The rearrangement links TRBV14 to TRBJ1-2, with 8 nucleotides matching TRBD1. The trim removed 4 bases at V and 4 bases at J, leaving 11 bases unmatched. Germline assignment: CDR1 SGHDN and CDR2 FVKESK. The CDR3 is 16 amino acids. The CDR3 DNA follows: TGTGCCAGCAGCCCTCCCAGACAGGGGTTGGCCTATGGCTACACCTTC. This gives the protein CASSPPRQGLAYGYTF.

In DNA, the CDR3 is TGTGCCAGCAGTTATTTGACTAGCGGGAGGGGAGAGCAGTTCTTC. It is translated as CASSYLTSGRGEQFF. The chain is built from TRBV6-2 or TRBV6-3 and TRBJ2-1; 14 bases match TRBD2. Germline CDR1 MNHEY, CDR2 SVGEGT. The CDR3 is 15 residues long. Trimming cost V 3 bases and J 10 bases; bases outside gene matches: 5.

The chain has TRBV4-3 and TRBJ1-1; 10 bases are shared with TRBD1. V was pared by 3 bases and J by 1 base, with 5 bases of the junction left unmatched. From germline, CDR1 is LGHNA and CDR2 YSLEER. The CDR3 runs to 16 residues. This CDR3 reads CASSHGRTGGNTEAFF. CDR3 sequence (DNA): TGCGCCAGCAGCCACGGGAGGACAGGGGGGAACACTGAAGCTTTCTTT.

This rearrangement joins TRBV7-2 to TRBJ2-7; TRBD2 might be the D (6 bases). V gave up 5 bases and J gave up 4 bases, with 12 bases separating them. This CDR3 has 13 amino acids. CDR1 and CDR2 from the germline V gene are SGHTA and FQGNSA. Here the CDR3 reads CASSPGGRYEQYF. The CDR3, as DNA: TGTGCCAGCAGCCCCGGAGGGAGGTACGAGCAGTACTTC.

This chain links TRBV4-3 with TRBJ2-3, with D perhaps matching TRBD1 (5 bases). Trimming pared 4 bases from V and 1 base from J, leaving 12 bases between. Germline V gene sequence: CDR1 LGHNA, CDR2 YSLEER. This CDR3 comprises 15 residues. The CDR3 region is CASSLSRVGTDTQYF. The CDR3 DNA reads TGCGCCAGCAGCCTATCCAGGGTGGGCACAGATACGCAGTATTTT.

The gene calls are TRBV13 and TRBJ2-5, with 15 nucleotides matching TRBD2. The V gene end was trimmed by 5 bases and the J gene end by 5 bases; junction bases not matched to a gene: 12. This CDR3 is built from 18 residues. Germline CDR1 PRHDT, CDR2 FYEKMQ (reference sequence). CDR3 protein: CASSQTRTSGRAGETQYF. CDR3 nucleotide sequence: TGTGCCAGCAGCCAGACCCGGACTAGCGGGAGGGCCGGGGAGACCCAGTACTTC. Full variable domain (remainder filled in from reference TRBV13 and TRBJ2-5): AAGVIQSPRHLIKEKRETATLKCYPIPRHDTVYWYQQGPGQDPQFLISFYEKMQSDKGSIPDRFSAQQFSDYHSELNMSSLELGDSALYFCASSQTRTSGRAGETQYFGPGTRLLVL.

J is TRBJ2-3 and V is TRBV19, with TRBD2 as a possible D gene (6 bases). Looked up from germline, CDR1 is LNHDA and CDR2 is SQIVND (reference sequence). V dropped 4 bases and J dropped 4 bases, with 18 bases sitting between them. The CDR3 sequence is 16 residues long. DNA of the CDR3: TGTGCCAGTAGTAATTTCGCGGGAAGGTTCTCAGATACGCAGTATTTT. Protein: CASSNFAGRFSDTQYF.

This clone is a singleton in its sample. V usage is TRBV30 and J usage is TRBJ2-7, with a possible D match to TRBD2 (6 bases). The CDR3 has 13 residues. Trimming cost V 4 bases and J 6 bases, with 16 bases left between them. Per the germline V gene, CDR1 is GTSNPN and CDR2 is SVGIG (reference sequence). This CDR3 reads CAWTPIETSEQYF. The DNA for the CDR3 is TGTGCCTGGACTCCCATTGAGACTAGCGAGCAGTACTTC.

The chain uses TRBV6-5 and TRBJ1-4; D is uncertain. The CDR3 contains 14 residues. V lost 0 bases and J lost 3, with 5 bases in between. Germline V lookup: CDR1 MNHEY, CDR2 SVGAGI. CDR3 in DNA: TGTGCCAGCAGTTACTCCAGATCTAATGAAAAACTGTTTTTT. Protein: CASSYSRSNEKLFF.

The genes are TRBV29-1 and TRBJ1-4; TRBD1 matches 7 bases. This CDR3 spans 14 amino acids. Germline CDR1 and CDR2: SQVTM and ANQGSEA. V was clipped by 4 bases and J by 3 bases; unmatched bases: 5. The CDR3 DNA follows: TGCAGCGTTGTCCTGGGGACAGCTAATGAAAAACTGTTTTTT. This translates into CSVVLGTANEKLFF.

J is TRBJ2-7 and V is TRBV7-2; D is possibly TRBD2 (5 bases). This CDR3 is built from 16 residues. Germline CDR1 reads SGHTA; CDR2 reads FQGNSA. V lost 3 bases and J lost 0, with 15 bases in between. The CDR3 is CASSFLVARGSYEQYF. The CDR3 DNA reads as TGTGCCAGCAGCTTCTTAGTCGCCCGGGGCTCCTACGAGCAGTACTTC. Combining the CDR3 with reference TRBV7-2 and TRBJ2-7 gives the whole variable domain GAGVSQSPSNKVTEKGKDVELRCDPISGHTALYWYRQSLGQGLEFLIYFQGNSAPDKSGLPSDRFSAERTGGSVSTLTIQRTQQEDSAVYLCASSFLVARGSYEQYFGPGTRLTVT.

This CDR3 reads CASLDHGYGYTF. The DNA for the CDR3 is TGTGCCAGCTTAGATCATGGCTATGGCTACACCTTC. The rearrangement links TRBV19 to TRBJ1-2; D gene unclear. This CDR3 spans 12 amino acids. The germline gives CDR1 LNHDA, CDR2 SQIVND (reference sequence). The V gene lost 9 bases and the J gene lost 4 bases, with 12 bases spanning the gap.

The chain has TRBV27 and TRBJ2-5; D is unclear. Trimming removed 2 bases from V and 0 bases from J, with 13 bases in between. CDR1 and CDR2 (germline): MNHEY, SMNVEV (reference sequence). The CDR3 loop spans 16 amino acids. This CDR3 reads CASSLIPSRYQETQYF. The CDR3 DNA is TGTGCCAGCAGTTTAATTCCAAGCCGGTACCAAGAGACCCAGTACTTC.